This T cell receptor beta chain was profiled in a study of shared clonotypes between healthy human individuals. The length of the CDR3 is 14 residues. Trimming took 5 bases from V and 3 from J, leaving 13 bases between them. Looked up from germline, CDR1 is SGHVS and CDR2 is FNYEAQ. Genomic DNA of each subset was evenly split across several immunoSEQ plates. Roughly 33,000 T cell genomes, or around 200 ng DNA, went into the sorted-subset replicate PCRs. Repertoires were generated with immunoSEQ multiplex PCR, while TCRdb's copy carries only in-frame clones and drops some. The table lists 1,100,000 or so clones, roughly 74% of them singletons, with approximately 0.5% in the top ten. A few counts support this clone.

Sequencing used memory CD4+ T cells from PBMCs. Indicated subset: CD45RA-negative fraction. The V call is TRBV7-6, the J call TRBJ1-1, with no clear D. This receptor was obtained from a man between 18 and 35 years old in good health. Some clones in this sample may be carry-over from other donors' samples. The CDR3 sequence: CASSPRMSYTEAFF. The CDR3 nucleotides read TGTGCCAGCAGCCCAAGGATGTCCTACACTGAAGCTTTCTTT.